This T cell receptor beta chain appears in the sequencing data of a study of T cell responses to AZD1222 COVID-19 vaccine. Assay used: immunoSEQ multiplex PCR; TCRdb lists only in-frame clones, some missing. The sample lists over 25,000 clones; around 80% were seen once. General observations from the study: Clonal diversity may have been underestimated, and the donors were mostly white British, with more females than males.

On this clone itself: Its target is not known.

Trimming cost V 1 base and J 4 bases, with 12 bases left between them. This CDR3 is built from 15 residues. Germline V gene data show CDR1 as SGHNT and CDR2 as YYREEE (reference sequence). Source: peripheral blood, taken on day 0 of AZD1222 vaccination. The chain is built from TRBV5-4 and TRBJ2-1, with D unclear. The TCR was taken from an adult in good health. DNA of the CDR3: TGTGCCAGCAGCTTGTCAGTTGGGCGATACAATGAGCAGTTCTTC. It specifies CASSLSVGRYNEQFF. The variable domain in full, completed from reference TRBV5-4 and TRBJ2-1, reads ETGVTQSPTHLIKTRGQQVTLRCSSQSGHNTVSWYQQALGQGPQFIFQYYREEENGRGNFPPRFSGLQFPNYSSELNVNALELDDSALYLCASSLSVGRYNEQFFGPGTRLTVL.